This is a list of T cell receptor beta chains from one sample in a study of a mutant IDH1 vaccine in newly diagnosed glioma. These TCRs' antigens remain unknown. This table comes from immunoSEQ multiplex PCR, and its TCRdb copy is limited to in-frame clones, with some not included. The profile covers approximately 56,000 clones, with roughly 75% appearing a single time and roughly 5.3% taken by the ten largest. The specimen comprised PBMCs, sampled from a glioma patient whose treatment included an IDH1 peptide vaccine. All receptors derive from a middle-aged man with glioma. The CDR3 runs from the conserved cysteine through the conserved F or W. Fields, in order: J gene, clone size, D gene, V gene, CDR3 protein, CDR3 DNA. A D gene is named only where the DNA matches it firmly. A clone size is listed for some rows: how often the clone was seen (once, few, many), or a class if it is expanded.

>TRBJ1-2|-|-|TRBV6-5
CASSLGSRDGYTF
TGTGCCAGCAGCCTTGGTTCTAGGGATGGCTACACCTTC
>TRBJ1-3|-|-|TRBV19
CASSMALRSPGNTIYF
TGTGCCAGTAGTATGGCTCTGCGGAGCCCTGGAAACACCATATATTTT
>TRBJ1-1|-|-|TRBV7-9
CASSLASTDYHSNTEAFF
TGTGCCAGCAGCTTAGCCTCGACAGACTATCACTCGAACACTGAAGCTTTCTTT
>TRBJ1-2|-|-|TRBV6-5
CASSETLGYGYTF
TGTGCCAGCAGTGAAACATTGGGCTATGGCTACACCTTC
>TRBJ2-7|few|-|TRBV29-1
CSVELLSAGEYEQYF
TGCAGCGTTGAACTCCTCTCGGCAGGGGAGTACGAGCAGTACTTC
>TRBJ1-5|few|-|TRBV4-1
CASSQGGRGSNQPQHF
TGCGCCAGCAGCCAAGGGGGGAGGGGTAGCAATCAGCCCCAGCATTTT
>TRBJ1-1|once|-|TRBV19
CASSIGTINTEAFF
TGTGCCAGTAGTATTGGGACAATAAACACTGAAGCTTTCTTT
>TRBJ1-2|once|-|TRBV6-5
CASRRGRNYGYTF
TGTGCCAGCAGACGGGGGAGGAACTATGGCTACACCTTC
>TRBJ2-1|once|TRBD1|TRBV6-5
CASRDSTGGNEQFF
TGTGCCAGCAGAGATTCGACAGGGGGCAATGAGCAGTTCTTC
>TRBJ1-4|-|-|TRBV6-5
CASSSNEKLFF
TGTGCCAGCAGTTCAAATGAAAAACTGTTTTTT
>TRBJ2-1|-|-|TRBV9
CASSVADSNEQFF
TGTGCCAGCAGCGTAGCCGACAGTAATGAGCAGTTCTTC
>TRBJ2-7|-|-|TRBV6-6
CASSRDRGAYEQYF
TGTGCCAGCAGCCGGGATCGGGGGGCATACGAGCAGTACTTC
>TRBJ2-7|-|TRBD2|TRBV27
CASSLYPLLAGAGEQYF
TGTGCCAGCAGTTTATACCCCCTTCTAGCGGGGGCGGGGGAGCAGTACTTC
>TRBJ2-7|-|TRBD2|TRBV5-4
CASSRGLPGEQYF
TGTGCCAGCAGCCGGGGACTACCGGGGGAGCAGTACTTC
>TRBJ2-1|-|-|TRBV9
CASSVDGSAGANEQFF
TGTGCCAGCAGCGTAGATGGATCCGCGGGGGCCAATGAGCAGTTCTTC
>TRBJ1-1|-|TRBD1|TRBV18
CASSREGANTEAFF
TGTGCCAGCTCACGAGAGGGGGCCAACACTGAAGCTTTCTTT
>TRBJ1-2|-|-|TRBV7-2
CASSLDNRVYGYTF
TGTGCCAGCAGCTTAGATAACAGGGTCTATGGCTACACCTTC
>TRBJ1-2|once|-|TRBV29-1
CSAQGGGYGYTF
TGCAGCGCCCAGGGAGGAGGCTATGGCTACACCTTC
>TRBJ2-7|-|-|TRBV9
CASSVGPQDYEQYF
TGTGCCAGCAGCGTAGGACCCCAGGACTACGAGCAGTACTTC
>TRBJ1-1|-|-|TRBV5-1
CASRGQNTEAFF
TGCGCCAGCAGGGGACAGAACACTGAAGCTTTCTTT
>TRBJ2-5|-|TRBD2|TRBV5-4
CASRGVGGQETQYF
TGTGCCAGCAGAGGCGTGGGGGGGCAAGAGACCCAGTACTTC
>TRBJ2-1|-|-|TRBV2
CASKGDGSYNEQFF
TGTGCCAGCAAGGGGGACGGGTCCTACAATGAGCAGTTCTTC
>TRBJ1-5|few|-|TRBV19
CASSMSRESILNQPQHF
TGTGCCAGTAGTATGTCTAGGGAATCCATTCTTAATCAGCCCCAGCATTTT
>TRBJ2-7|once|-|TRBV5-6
CASSLGLTSGEQYF
TGTGCCAGCAGCTTGGGACTCACGAGTGGCGAGCAGTACTTC
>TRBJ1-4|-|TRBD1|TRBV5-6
CASSSVQGAREKLFF
TGTGCCAGCAGCTCGGTACAGGGGGCAAGGGAAAAACTGTTTTTT
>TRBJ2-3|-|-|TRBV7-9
CASILGKGSDTQYF
TGTGCCAGCATCTTGGGAAAGGGATCAGATACGCAGTATTTT
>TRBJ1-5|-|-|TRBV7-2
CASSPGEGGLPQHF
TGTGCCAGCAGCCCCGGGGAGGGGGGTCTACCCCAGCATTTT
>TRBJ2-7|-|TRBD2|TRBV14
CASSQGRGGLFYEQYF
TGTGCCAGCAGCCAAGGTCGCGGGGGGCTCTTCTACGAGCAGTACTTC
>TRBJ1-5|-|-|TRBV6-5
CASSRTVNQPQHF
TGTGCCAGCAGTAGGACAGTCAATCAGCCCCAGCATTTT